The text below deals with one T cell receptor (beta chain). Its antigen is unknown. The length of the CDR3 is 13 residues. Germline V CDR1 and CDR2: SQVTM, ANQGSEA. The germline V and J ends were trimmed by 5 bases and 1 base, with 11 bases remaining between them. The sample belongs to a study of T cells after posttransplantation cyclophosphamide. Points from the study as a whole: Later post-transplant blood repertoires were often dominated by donor CD8+ memory clones. Skin or GI-infiltrating T cells shared few TRB sequences with blood. Recipient CMV seropositivity and CMV reactivation strongly tracked TRB clonality.

Cyclophosphamide on days +3 and +4 followed busulfan-fludarabine conditioning and a marrow graft. Only in-frame clones appear in the TCRdb table, and some are missing; sequencing was by immunoSEQ multiplex PCR. Of approximately 5,900 clones listed, 82% are singletons. Material: CD4+ T cells sorted from blood, obtained around 350 days after allogeneic stem cell transplant with posttransplant cyclophosphamide. The chain carries TRBV29-1 and TRBJ2-5, with D possibly being TRBD2 (6 bases). This clonotype originated in a male patient between 50 and 60 years old who received an allogeneic stem cell transplant from a related donor and was CMV-positive. Some T cells may be graft donor cells. As DNA, the CDR3 is TGCAGCGTTAAAGGACTATTCCAAGAGACCCAGTACTTC. Its translation: CSVKGLFQETQYF.